This T cell receptor beta chain was captured in a study of Tregs in tolerant kidney transplant recipients (dated by TCRdb to between 2017 and 2020). General notes on the study: Transplants used related donors with nonmyeloablative bone marrow transplantation; mixed chimerism was transient in the human trials. Before combined kidney and bone marrow transplantation, this study identified donor-specific regulatory T cells using TCRbeta sequencing and then followed those same cells after transplant.

To note about this clone: This receptor's antigen is unknown. No clone much larger than this one lies a single base away; base qualities are absent.

For TCRbeta CDR3 sequencing, genomic DNA from the sorted cells was extracted using the QIAGEN DNeasy Blood and Tissue Kit. Through immunoSEQ, high-throughput TCRbeta CDR3 sequencing was done commercially, including PCR amplification with internal controls and bias correction. As for the authors' bioinformatics: Unique productive TCRbeta sequences were defined by CDR3 nucleotide sequence where primers matched, and otherwise by CDR3 amino acid sequence together with Vbeta and Jbeta genes. As a correction for sorting error, sequences shared between sorted populations at a frequency ratio of 2:1 or less were discarded, and the remaining shared sequences were assigned to the higher population. Sequences were defined as donor-reactive when expanded at least 5-fold in CFSE-low cells versus unstimulated cells and present at a frequency of at least 0.01% in CFSE-low cells. Repertoire divergence was quantified by Jensen-Shannon divergence calculated from the top 100 TCRbeta sequences ranked by frequency. For samples with multiple sequencing runs, sorting error was corrected in each run separately before the runs were combined. TCRdb retrieved this table from immuneACCESS and kept in-frame rearrangements only. Not all clones are present; in checked studies, unresolved V genes account for under half, and no reason is known for the remainder. That table is the source of V, J and clone size, and D and trimming were worked out from the DNA. Within this sample are 50,000 to 85,000 clones, with about nine tenths of them counted one time only. The ten largest account for approximately 9.9% of the sample.

Summary of the overall study and its limitations: Because only a small number of patients were included, the study had limitations, and the results will need to be validated in larger populations as well as under other immunosuppression protocols. PCR primers changed over time for some patients, so nucleotide-level comparison across those patients' samples was not possible. Biological reproducibility was not directly assessed, although technical replication error appeared to be minimal. The most biologically relevant and donor-specific TCRbeta repertoire appeared to be identified by expanding Tregs with activated donor B cells. In tolerant patients, donor-specific Tregs expanded more than Tregs overall, which suggests antigen-driven rather than nonspecific expansion.

V is shortened by 6 bases, J by 5 bases, and the region joining them spans 22 bases. The CDR3 goes from the cysteine to the phenylalanine over 16 residues. The sequence is cut down to CDR3 DNA, 48 bases in frame from base 1. From a lookup of the germline V gene, CDR1 and CDR2 are SNHLY and FYNNEI. The sample's time point label, decoded: blood sample drawn before combined kidney and bone marrow transplant. Thawed PBMCs were FACS-sorted into unstimulated Tregs (CD4+CD25+CD127-), CD4+ non-Tregs (CD4+CD25-), CD4 cells and CD8 cells. The patients were a few recipients of combined kidney and bone marrow transplants from the ITN036ST trial, and samples were available only from these trial subjects. Healthy control blood was processed to PBMCs with a Ficoll density gradient and then cryopreserved, whereas patient PBMCs were collected both before and after transplant.

The receptor's source is a human donor who received a combined kidney and bone marrow transplant. The sample was CD8+ T cells from blood, taken before the transplant. The chain joins TRBV2 to TRBJ2-5, and perhaps TRBD2 as D gene, on 5 matching bases. DNA sequence: TGTGCCAGCAGGCCCCCGATGATGAGGAGGCGGGAGACCCAGTACTTC. It translates as CASRPPMMRRRETQYF.